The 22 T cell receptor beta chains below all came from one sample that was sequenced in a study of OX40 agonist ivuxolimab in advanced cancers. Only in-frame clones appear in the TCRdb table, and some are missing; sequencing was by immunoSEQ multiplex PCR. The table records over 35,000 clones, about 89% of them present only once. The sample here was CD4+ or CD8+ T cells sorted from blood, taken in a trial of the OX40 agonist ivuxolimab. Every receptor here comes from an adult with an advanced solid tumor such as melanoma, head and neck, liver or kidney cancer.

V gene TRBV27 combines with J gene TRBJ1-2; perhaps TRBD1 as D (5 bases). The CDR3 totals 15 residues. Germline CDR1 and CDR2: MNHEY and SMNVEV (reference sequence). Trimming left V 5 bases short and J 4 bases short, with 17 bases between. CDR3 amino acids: CASSPKPGGPYGYTF. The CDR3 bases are TGTGCCAGCAGTCCAAAACCGGGGGGACCCTATGGCTACACCTTC.

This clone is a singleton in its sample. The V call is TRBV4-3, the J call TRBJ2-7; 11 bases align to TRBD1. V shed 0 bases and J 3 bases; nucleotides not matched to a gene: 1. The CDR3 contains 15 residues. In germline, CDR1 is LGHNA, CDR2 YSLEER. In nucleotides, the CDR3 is TGCGCCAGCAGCCAAGAGGGACAGGGGGGCTACGAGCAGTACTTC. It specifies CASSQEGQGGYEQYF.

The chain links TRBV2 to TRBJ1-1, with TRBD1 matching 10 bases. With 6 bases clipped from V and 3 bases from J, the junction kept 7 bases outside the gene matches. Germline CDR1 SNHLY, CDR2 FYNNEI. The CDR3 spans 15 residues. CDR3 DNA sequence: TGTGCCAGCAGGGGACAGGGGAAGGAGGACACTGAAGCTTTCTTT. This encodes CASRGQGKEDTEAFF.

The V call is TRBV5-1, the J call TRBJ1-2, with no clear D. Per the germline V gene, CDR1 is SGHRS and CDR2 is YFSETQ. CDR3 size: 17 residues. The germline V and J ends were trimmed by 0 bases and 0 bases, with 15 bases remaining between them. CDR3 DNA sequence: TGCGCCAGCAGCTTGGATTCGGCAGAACATCCTAACTATGGCTACACCTTC. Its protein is CASSLDSAEHPNYGYTF.

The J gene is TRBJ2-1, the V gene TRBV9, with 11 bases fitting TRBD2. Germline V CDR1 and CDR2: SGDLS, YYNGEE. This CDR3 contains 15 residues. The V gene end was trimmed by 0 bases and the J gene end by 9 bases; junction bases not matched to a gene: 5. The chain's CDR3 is CASSVVTSGGGEQFF. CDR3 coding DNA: TGTGCCAGCAGCGTAGTAACTAGCGGGGGAGGTGAGCAGTTCTTC.

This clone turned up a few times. The CDR3, as DNA: TGTGCCAGTACTTTGACAGGGGGCGACTATGGCTACACCTTC. It is translated as CASTLTGGDYGYTF. This sequence joins TRBV19 and TRBJ1-2, with TRBD1 identical over 10 bases. CDR3 length: 14 amino acids. V lost 7 bases and J lost 3; bases outside the gene matches: 5. Germline V gene lookup returns CDR1 LNHDA and CDR2 SQIVND (reference sequence).

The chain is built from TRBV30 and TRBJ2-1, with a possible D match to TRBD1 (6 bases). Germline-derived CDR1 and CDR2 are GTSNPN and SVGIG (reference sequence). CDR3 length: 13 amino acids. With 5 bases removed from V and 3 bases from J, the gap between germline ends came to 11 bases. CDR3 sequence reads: CAWVGGHYNEQFF. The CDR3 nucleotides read TGTGCCTGGGTAGGGGGTCACTACAATGAGCAGTTCTTC.

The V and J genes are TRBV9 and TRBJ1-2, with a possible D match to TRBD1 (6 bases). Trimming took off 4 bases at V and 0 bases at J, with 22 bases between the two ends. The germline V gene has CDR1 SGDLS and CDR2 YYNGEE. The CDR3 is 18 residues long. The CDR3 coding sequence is TGTGCCAGCAGCCCGGGGGGCAGGATCGACCTTGCTAACTATGGCTACACCTTC. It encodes CASSPGGRIDLANYGYTF.

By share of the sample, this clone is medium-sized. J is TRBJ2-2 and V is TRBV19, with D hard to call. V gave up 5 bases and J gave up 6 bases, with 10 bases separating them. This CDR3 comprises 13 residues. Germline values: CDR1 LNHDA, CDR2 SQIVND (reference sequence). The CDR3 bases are TGTGCCAGTAGTTTTAGAGTTGCCGGGGAGCTGTTTTTT. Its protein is CASSFRVAGELFF.

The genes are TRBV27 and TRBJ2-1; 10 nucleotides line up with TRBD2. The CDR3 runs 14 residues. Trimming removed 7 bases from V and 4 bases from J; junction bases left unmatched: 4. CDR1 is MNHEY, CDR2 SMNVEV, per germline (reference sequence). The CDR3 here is CASTIAGGYNEQFF. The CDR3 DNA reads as TGTGCCAGCACTATAGCGGGGGGTTACAATGAGCAGTTCTTC.

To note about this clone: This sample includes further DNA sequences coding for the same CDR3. The CDR3, as DNA: TGTGCCAGCAGCCCTAGCGCTTTAGACACTGAAGCTTTCTTT. Translated: CASSPSALDTEAFF. V and J are TRBV9 and TRBJ1-1; unclear D gene. CDR1 SGDLS and CDR2 YYNGEE come from the germline V gene. The length of the CDR3 is 14 residues. V shed 4 bases and J shed 3 bases, with 13 bases lying between them.

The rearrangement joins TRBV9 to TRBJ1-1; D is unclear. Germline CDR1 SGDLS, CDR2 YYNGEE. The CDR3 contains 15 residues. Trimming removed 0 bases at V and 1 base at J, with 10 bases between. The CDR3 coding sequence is TGTGCCAGCAGCGTAGGGGAGTGGGCGAACACTGAAGCTTTCTTT. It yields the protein CASSVGEWANTEAFF. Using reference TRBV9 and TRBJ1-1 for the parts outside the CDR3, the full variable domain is DSGVTQTPKHLITATGQRVTLRCSPRSGDLSVYWYQQSLDQGLQFLIQYYNGEERAKGNILERFSAQQFPDLHSELNLSSLELGDSALYFCASSVGEWANTEAFFGQGTRLTVV.

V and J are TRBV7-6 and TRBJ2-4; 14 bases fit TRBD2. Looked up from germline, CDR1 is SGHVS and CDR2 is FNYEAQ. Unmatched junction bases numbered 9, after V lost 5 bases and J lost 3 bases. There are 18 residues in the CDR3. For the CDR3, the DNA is TGTGCCAGCAGCACGGGACTAGCGGGGGTGGTCGGCAAAAACATTCAGTACTTC. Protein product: CASSTGLAGVVGKNIQYF.

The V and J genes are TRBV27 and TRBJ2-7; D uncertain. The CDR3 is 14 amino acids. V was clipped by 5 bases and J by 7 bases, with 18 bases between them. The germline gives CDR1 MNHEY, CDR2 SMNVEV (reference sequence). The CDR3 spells CASSRKTTILEQYF. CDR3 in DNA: TGTGCCAGCAGTCGGAAGACAACAATATTAGAGCAGTACTTC.

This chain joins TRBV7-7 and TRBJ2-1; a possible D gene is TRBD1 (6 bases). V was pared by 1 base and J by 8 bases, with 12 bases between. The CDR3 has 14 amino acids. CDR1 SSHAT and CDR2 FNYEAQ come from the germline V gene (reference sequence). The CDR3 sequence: CASSLDPGVDEQFF. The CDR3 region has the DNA TGTGCCAGCAGCTTAGATCCAGGGGTGGATGAGCAGTTCTTC.

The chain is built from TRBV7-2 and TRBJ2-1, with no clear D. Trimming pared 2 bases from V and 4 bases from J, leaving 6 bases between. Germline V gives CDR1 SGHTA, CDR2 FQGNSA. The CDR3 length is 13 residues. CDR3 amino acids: CASSLFQYNEQFF. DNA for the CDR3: TGTGCCAGCAGCTTATTTCAGTACAATGAGCAGTTCTTC.

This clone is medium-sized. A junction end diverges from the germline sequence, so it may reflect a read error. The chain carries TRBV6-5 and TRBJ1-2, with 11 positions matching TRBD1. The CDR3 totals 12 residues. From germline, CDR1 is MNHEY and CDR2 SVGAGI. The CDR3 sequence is CASSNPGQGASF. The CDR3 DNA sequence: TGTGCCAGCTCCAACCCCGGACAGGGGGCTTCATTC.

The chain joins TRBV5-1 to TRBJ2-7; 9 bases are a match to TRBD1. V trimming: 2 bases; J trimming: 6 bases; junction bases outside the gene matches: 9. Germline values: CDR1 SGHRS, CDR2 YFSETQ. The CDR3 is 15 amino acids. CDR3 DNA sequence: TGCGCCAGCAGCTTAGGGGACAGGGTAATTATCGAGCAGTACTTC. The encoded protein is CASSLGDRVIIEQYF.

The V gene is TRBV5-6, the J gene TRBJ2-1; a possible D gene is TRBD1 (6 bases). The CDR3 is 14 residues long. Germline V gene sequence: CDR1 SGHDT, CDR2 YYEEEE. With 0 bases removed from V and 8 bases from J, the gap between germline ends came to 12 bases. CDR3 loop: CASSLDRAGDEQFF. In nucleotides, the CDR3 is TGTGCCAGCAGCTTGGACAGGGCAGGGGATGAGCAGTTCTTC.

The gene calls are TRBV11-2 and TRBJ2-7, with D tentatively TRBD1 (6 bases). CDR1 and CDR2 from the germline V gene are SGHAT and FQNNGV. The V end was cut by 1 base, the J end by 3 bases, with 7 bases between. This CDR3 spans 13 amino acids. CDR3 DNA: TGTGCCAGCAGCTTAGGAGGGGGCTACGAGCAGTACTTC. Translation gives CASSLGGGYEQYF. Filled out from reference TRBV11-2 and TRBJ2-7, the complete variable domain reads EAGVAQSPRYKIIEKRQSVAFWCNPISGHATLYWYQQILGQGPKLLIQFQNNGVVDDSQLPKDRFSAERLKGVDSTLKIQPAKLEDSAVYLCASSLGGGYEQYFGPGTRLTVT.

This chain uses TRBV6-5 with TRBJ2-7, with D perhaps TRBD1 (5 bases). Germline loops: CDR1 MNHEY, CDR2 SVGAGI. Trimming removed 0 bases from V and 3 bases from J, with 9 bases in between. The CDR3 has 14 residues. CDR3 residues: CASSYSNQGYEQYF. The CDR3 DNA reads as TGTGCCAGCAGTTACTCGAATCAGGGCTACGAGCAGTACTTC.

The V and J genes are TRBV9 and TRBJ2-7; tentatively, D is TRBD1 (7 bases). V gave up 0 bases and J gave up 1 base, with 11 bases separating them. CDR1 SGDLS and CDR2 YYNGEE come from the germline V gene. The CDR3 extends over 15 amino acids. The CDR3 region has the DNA TGTGCCAGCAGCGTAGAGACAGGGAGGTCCTACGAGCAGTACTTC. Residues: CASSVETGRSYEQYF.